The 6 T cell receptor beta chains presented below share a single source sample, sequenced in a study of patients and donors after allogeneic stem cell transplantation. TCRdb reprocessed the RT-PCR reads via MiXCR and lists one record per CDR3 protein. Here the sample spans over 350,000 distinct CDR3 sequences, 16% being singletons. Specimen: blood, either unsorted or a sorted T cell fraction (not recorded which). All receptors derive from a human donor who was either an allogeneic HSCT recipient or a stem cell or donor lymphocyte infusion donor (not recorded which). It is not recorded whose cells these are; they may come from a transplant donor.

The V and J genes are TRBV6-1 and TRBJ1-2; possibly TRBD1 for D (5 bases). Looked up from germline, CDR1 is MNHNS and CDR2 is SASEGT. This CDR3 region has 17 residues. The V end was cut by 6 bases, the J end by 3 bases, with 23 bases between. CDR3 bases: TGTGCCAGCAGCTCCACGAACCAGGGTCCCCCTCACTATGGCTACACCTTC. It is translated as CASSSTNQGPPHYGYTF.

This clonotype was seen only a few times. V usage is TRBV11-2 and J usage is TRBJ1-4; 9 positions agree with TRBD1. The J segment lost 0 bases and the V segment lost 5 bases, leaving 10 bases of the junction unmatched. The CDR3 is 18 amino acids. Germline CDR1 is SGHAT and CDR2 is FQNNGV. The CDR3 nucleotides are TGTGCCAGCAGCCCCGGGGGACAGGGACTTGCAACTAATGAAAAACTGTTTTTT. Residues: CASSPGGQGLATNEKLFF.

This clonotype has only a few counts. The chain links TRBV27 to TRBJ2-1, with D maybe TRBD2 (6 bases). Trimming stripped 5 bases from V and 5 bases from J, with 16 bases between. CDR3 length: 15 amino acids. Germline CDR1 is MNHEY and CDR2 is SMNVEV (reference sequence). The CDR3 spells CASSPGIAAHNEQFF. CDR3 nucleotides: TGTGCCAGCAGTCCCGGGATAGCGGCTCACAATGAGCAGTTCTTC.

In this sample, this clonotype turned up many times. At one of its ends the junction is not consistent with the germline gene, which may arise from a read error. The chain is built from TRBV10-3 and TRBJ1-5; D gene unclear. Germline-derived CDR1 and CDR2 are ENHRY and SYGVKD. The CDR3 spans 13 residues. DNA of the CDR3: TGTGCCAACAGTCTGGAGAGGAATCAGCCCCAGCATTTT. Amino acids: CANSLERNQPQHF.

A few counts support this clonotype. The V gene is TRBV10-3, the J gene TRBJ1-5, with 8 bases lining up with TRBD1. The CDR3 contains 14 residues. After removal of 11 bases from V and 3 bases from J, the junction contained 9 bases not matched to a gene. CDR1 and CDR2 from the germline V gene are ENHRY and SYGVKD. The CDR3 loop is CAVGQGFPNQPQHF. In nucleotides, the CDR3 is TGTGCCGTCGGACAGGGATTTCCCAATCAGCCCCAGCATTTT.

In this sample, this clonotype turned up many times. V gene TRBV5-1 combines with J gene TRBJ1-2; 10 bases align to TRBD1. V lost 3 bases and J lost 3; bases outside the gene matches: 2. This CDR3 region has 14 residues. Germline assignment: CDR1 SGHRS and CDR2 YFSETQ. The DNA for the CDR3 is TGCGCCAGCAGCTCTGGGACAGGGGACTATGGCTACACCTTC. It specifies CASSSGTGDYGYTF.